Listed below are T cell receptor beta chains from one sample, sequenced in a study of cytomegalovirus exposure and HLA in healthy donors. Clones were sequenced by immunoSEQ multiplex PCR, and TCRdb holds only the in-frame ones, with some missing. Among fewer than 130,000 clones listed, 70% to 80% were seen once. Sequencing used PBMCs. Every receptor here comes from a woman aged 40 to 50 in good health and CMV-seronegative. Each CDR3 is given with its conserved first and last residue. D genes are given only for firm matches. Only some rows state a clone size, as once, few, many or a class for expanded clones.

>TRBV6-5|NA|TRBJ2-1|TRBD2
TGTGCCAGCAGTTTTACTAGCGACAATGAGCAGTTCTTC
CASSFTSDNEQFF
>TRBV11-2|NA|TRBJ2-7|TRBD2
TGTGCCAGCAGCGGAGCACGGACTAGCGGGGGGTTCTACGAGCAGTACTTC
CASSGARTSGGFYEQYF
>TRBV27|NA|TRBJ2-7|TRBD1
TGTGCCAGCCGCCTGGGGACAGGCAGCGAGCAGTACTTC
CASRLGTGSEQYF
>TRBV6-5|NA|TRBJ1-2|NA
TGTGCCAGCAGTGATGGGTCTCCGACTCGTGGCTACACCTTC
CASSDGSPTRGYTF
>TRBV15|NA|TRBJ1-1|NA
TGTGCCACCAGCAGAGATTTAGCGAACACTGAAGCTTTCTTT
CATSRDLANTEAFF
>TRBV15|medium-sized|TRBJ2-3|NA
TGTGCCACCAGCAGAGATTCCTTTCCTATCCCCACAGATACGCAGTATTTT
CATSRDSFPIPTDTQYF
>TRBV5-6|once|TRBJ2-1|TRBD2
TGTGCCAGCAGCTTGTCCCTCGGGGGGGCAGGTTACAATGAGCAGTTCTTC
CASSLSLGGAGYNEQFF
>TRBV5-1|NA|TRBJ2-7|NA
TGCGCCAGCACCCGAGGCAGGGGGACTCCGTCCGACGAGCAGTACTTC
CASTRGRGTPSDEQYF
>TRBV28|NA|TRBJ2-2|NA
TGTGCCAGCAGAAACTTCCCCCCCGGGGAGCTGTTTTTT
CASRNFPPGELFF
>TRBV4-3|NA|TRBJ2-5|NA
TGCGCCAGCAGCCAAGGATATTCCGGAGGAGCCGAGACCCAGTACTTC
CASSQGYSGGAETQYF
>TRBV5-4|NA|TRBJ2-1|NA
TGTGCCAGCAGCTTGGATCAGGGGTCCTACAATGAGCAGTTCTTC
CASSLDQGSYNEQFF
>TRBV6-5|NA|TRBJ1-5|NA
TGTGCCAGCAGTTATTCCCCCCCCCAGGGGCTGGAGCCCCAGCATTTT
CASSYSPPQGLEPQHF
>TRBV7-8|NA|TRBJ1-1|TRBD1
TGTGCCAGCAGCTTACGGGACAGGGTGAACACTGAAGCTTTCTTT
CASSLRDRVNTEAFF
>TRBV7-2|NA|TRBJ2-2|TRBD1
TGTGCCAGCAGCTTACACCACGGGACAGACGGGGAGCTGTTTTTT
CASSLHHGTDGELFF
>TRBV2|NA|TRBJ2-7|TRBD2
TGTGCCTTTACACGCGGGGGGGCTTACGAGCAGTACTTC
CAFTRGGAYEQYF
>TRBV4-3|once|TRBJ2-5|NA
TGCGCCAGCAGCCGGTTAGGGATCCAGGGGGAGACCCAGTACTTC
CASSRLGIQGETQYF
>TRBV6-1|NA|TRBJ2-7|NA
TGTGCCAGCAGCTACTACGAGCAGTACTTC
CASSYYEQYF
>TRBV7-2|once|TRBJ2-2|NA
TGTGCCAGCAGCTCGGACAGCCTCGCGAACACCGGGGAGCTGTTTTTT
CASSSDSLANTGELFF
>TRBV6-5|NA|TRBJ2-1|NA
TGTGCCAGCAGTGGACATTCCCAAGTCTTGCAACAGTTCTTC
CASSGHSQVLQQFF
>TRBV28|NA|TRBJ2-7|TRBD1
TGTGCCAGCAGGAGGCACTTTGGACAGGGCTACGAGCAGTACTTC
CASRRHFGQGYEQYF
>TRBV25-1|NA|TRBJ1-4|NA
TGTGCCAGCAGTCTACAGGGAGGGAATGAAAAACTGTTTTTT
CASSLQGGNEKLFF
>TRBV7-9|NA|TRBJ1-1|NA
TGTGCCAGCAGCTTATTTCAGGACACTGAAGCTTTCTTT
CASSLFQDTEAFF
>TRBV5-4|NA|TRBJ2-7|TRBD2
TGTGCCAGCAGCTCTGGGACTAGCGGGAGCTACGAGCAGTACTTC
CASSSGTSGSYEQYF
>TRBV5-4|NA|TRBJ1-2|TRBD1
TGTGCCAGCAGCTTTACCGGGACAGGGGTCTATGGCTACACCTTC
CASSFTGTGVYGYTF
>TRBV30|NA|TRBJ1-4|TRBD1
TGTGCCTGGAGTGCCGGGACAGACGAAAAACTGTTTTTT
CAWSAGTDEKLFF
>TRBV7-7|NA|TRBJ2-5|TRBD2
TGTGCCAGCAGCTTAGACAAGCTAGCGGGACAAGAGACCCAGTACTTC
CASSLDKLAGQETQYF
>TRBV9|few|TRBJ1-3|TRBD1
TGTGCCAGCAGCCCGCGGACAGGGGAAAACACCATATATTTT
CASSPRTGENTIYF
>TRBV9|once|TRBJ2-7|TRBD2
TGTGCCAGCAGCGTAGAAGCTCATGGGCGGGGGGGCCACGAGCAGTACTTC
CASSVEAHGRGGHEQYF
>TRBV19|NA|TRBJ2-1|TRBD2
TGTGCCAGTAGTATCCCTCTAGCGGGACGGGCCTACAATGAGCAGTTCTTC
CASSIPLAGRAYNEQFF
>TRBV5-4|NA|TRBJ2-2|NA
TGTGCCAGCACGACGGGACAAACGAGAAACACCGGGGAGCTGTTTTTT
CASTTGQTRNTGELFF